This T cell receptor beta chain originates from a study of blood T cells in healthy people across ages. Looking at the study overall: Roughly one uniquely barcoded beta molecule per two T cells was captured.

This clonotype was detected only once. Individuals who donated were healthy Caucasians from Russia aged roughly 6 to 100. Using a J-beta primer mix together with a sample-barcoded 5' primer, a second PCR was run for roughly 7 to 11 cycles. From the 5' RACE reads, TCRdb called clonotypes with MiXCR, one entry per CDR3 protein. Of hundreds of thousands of distinct CDR3 sequences in the sample, more than 25% were seen once. CDR1 and CDR2 (germline): LGHNA, YSLEER. The CDR3 is 14 amino acids. V lost 1 base and J 11 bases, leaving 17 bases between the germline ends. The sample taken for sequencing was blood. The receptor's source is an elderly woman in good health. This chain joins TRBV4-3 and TRBJ2-5; weak D call: TRBD2 (7 bases). For the CDR3, the DNA is TGCGCCAGCAGCCAAGGCATGGGGGCGGGGGAGCAGTACTTC. It yields the protein CASSQGMGAGEQYF.